The present TCR beta chain was sequenced within a study of CD8+CD57+ T cells in acquired aplastic anemia. For the study at large: The study obtained an average of 3.2 ug of DNA from sorted CD4+ and CD8+ cells. Some 10 million reads were obtained on average for healthy donor CD4+ cells.

The CDR3 runs to 14 residues. Trimming pared 5 bases from V and 2 bases from J, leaving 10 bases between. Genomic DNA templated the TCR beta VDJ and CDR3 profiling. TCRdb reprocessed the reads via MiXCR and lists one record per CDR3 protein. This repertoire shows some 220,000 distinct CDR3 sequences, 34% found once; its top ten account for 0.95% to 1.3%. The sequenced material came from sorted CD4+, CD8+, or CD8+CD57+ T cells (not recorded which) from PBMCs. The TCR sequence derives from a human donor in good health, serving as a control. The genes are TRBV12-3 or TRBV12-4 and TRBJ1-3; D is uncertain. CDR3 DNA: TGTGCCAGCAGTGGGTGGAACGCTGGAAACACCATATATTTT. Translating it yields CASSGWNAGNTIYF.